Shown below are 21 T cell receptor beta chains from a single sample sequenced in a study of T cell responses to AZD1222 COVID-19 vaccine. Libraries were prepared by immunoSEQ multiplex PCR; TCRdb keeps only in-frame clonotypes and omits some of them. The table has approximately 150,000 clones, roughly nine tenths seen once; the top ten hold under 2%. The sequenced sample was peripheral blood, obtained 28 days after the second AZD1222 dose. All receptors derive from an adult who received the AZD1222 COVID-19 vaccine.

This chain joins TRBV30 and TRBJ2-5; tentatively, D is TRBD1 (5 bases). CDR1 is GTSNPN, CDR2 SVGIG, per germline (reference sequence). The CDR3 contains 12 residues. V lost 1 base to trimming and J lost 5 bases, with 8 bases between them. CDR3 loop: CAWSGGMETQYF. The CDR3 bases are TGTGCCTGGAGTGGGGGCATGGAGACCCAGTACTTC.

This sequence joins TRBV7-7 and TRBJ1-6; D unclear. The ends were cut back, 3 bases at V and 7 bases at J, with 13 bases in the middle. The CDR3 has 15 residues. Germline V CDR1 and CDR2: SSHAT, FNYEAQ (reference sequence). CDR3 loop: CASSFIGPGNSPLHF. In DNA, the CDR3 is TGTGCCAGCAGCTTTATAGGCCCTGGGAATTCACCCCTCCACTTT.

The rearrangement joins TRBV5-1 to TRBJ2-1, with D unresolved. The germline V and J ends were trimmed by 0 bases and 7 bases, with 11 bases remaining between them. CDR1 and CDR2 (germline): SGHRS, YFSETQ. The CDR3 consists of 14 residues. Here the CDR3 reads CASSLEVSLNEQFF. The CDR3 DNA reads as TGCGCCAGCAGCTTGGAGGTGAGCCTGAATGAGCAGTTCTTC.

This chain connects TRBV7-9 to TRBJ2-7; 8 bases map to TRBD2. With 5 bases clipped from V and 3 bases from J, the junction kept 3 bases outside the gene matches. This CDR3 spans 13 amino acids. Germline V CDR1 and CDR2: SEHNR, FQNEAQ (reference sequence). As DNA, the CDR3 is TGTGCCAGCAGCCAGCGGGAGATCTACGAGCAGTACTTC. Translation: CASSQREIYEQYF.

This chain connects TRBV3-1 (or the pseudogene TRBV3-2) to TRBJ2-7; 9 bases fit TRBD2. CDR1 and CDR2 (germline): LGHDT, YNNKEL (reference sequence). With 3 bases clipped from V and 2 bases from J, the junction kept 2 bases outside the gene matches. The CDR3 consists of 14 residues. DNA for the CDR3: TGTGCCAGCAGCCAGACTAGCGGCACCTACGAGCAGTACTTC. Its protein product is CASSQTSGTYEQYF.

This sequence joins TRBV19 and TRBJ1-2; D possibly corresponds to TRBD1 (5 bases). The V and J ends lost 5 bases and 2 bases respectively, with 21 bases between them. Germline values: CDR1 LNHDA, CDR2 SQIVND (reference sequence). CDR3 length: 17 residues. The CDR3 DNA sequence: TGTGCCAGTAGTTACCTACTTGGGGGACGGGGGAACTATGGCTACACCTTC. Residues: CASSYLLGGRGNYGYTF.

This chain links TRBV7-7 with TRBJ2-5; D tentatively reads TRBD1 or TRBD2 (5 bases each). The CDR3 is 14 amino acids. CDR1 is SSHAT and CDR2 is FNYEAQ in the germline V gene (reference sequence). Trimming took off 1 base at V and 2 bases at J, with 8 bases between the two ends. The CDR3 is CASSLGGGQETQYF. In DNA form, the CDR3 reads TGTGCCAGCAGCTTAGGTGGGGGACAAGAGACCCAGTACTTC.

The CDR3 DNA reads as TGTGCCAGCAGTGGGGGACCCGGGACAGCTTATAATTCACCCCTCCACTTT. Its protein is CASSGGPGTAYNSPLHF. The chain has TRBV25-1 and TRBJ1-6, with 7 bases lining up with TRBD1. V lost 4 bases and J lost 4; bases outside the gene matches: 10. The V gene's germline CDR1 is MGHDK and CDR2 SYGVNS. This CDR3 is built from 17 residues.

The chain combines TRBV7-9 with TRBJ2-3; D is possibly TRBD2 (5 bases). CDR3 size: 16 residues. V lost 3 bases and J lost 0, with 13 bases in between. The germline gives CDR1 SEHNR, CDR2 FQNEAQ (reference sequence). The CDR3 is CASSLVGGASTDTQYF. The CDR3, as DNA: TGTGCCAGCAGCTTGGTAGGAGGTGCTAGCACAGATACGCAGTATTTT.

The CDR3 reads CASINEGVFYNEQFF. The CDR3 DNA is TGTGCCAGCATTAATGAGGGGGTCTTCTACAATGAGCAGTTCTTC. The chain is built from TRBV9 and TRBJ2-1; tentatively, D is TRBD1 (6 bases). This CDR3 spans 15 amino acids. Germline V CDR1 and CDR2: SGDLS, YYNGEE. V lost 6 bases and J 3 bases, leaving 16 bases between the germline ends.

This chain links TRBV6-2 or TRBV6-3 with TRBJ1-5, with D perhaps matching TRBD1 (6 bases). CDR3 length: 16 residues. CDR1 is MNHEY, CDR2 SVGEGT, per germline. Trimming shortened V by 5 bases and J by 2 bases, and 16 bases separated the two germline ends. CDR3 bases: TGTGCCAGCAGTCACGGCACCAGGGGTGGCAATCAGCCCCAGCATTTT. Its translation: CASSHGTRGGNQPQHF.

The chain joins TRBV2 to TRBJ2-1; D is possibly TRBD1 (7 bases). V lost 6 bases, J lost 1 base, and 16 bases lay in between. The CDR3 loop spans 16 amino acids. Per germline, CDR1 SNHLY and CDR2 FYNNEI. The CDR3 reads CASRRDSRGSYNEQFF. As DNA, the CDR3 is TGTGCCAGCAGGCGGGACAGTCGAGGATCCTACAATGAGCAGTTCTTC.

CDR3 residues: CASSLAENAGTDGYTF. The DNA of the CDR3 is TGTGCCAGCAGCTTAGCGGAAAATGCCGGGACGGATGGCTACACCTTC. The gene calls are TRBV7-9 and TRBJ1-2, with D tentatively TRBD1 (5 bases). Germline V lookup: CDR1 SEHNR, CDR2 FQNEAQ (reference sequence). The germline V and J ends were trimmed by 0 bases and 6 bases, with 17 bases remaining between them. The CDR3 is 16 amino acids. The whole variable domain, remainder taken from reference TRBV7-9 and TRBJ1-2, is DTGVSQNPRHKITKRGQNVTFRCDPISEHNRLYWYRQTLGQGPEFLTYFQNEAQLEKSRLLSDRFSAERPKGSFSTLEIQRTEQGDSAMYLCASSLAENAGTDGYTFGSGTRLTVV.

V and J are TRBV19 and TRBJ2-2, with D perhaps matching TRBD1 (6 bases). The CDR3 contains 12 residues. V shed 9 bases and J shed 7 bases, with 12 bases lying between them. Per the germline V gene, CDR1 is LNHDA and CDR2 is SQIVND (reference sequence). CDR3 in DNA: TGTGCCAGCAGGGGTCTCATCGGGGAGCTGTTTTTT. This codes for CASRGLIGELFF.

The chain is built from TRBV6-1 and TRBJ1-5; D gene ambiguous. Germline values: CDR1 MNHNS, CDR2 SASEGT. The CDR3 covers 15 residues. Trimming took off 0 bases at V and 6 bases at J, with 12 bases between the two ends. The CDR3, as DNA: TGTGCCAGCAGTGAAGCGTCGGTGGGAGGTCAGCCCCAGCATTTT. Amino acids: CASSEASVGGQPQHF.

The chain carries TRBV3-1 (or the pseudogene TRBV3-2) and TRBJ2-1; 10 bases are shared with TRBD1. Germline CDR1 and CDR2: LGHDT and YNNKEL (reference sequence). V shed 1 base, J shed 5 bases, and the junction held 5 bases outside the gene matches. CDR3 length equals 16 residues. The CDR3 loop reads CASSQGGQGENNEQFF. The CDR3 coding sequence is TGTGCCAGCAGCCAAGGCGGACAGGGGGAAAACAATGAGCAGTTCTTC.

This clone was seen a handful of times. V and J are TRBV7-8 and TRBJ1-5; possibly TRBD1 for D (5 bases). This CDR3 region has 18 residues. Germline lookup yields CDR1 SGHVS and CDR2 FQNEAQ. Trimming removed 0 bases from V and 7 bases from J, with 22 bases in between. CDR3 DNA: TGTGCCAGCAGCTTAGCGCTAATAGGTGGCCAGGGCGGACAGCCCCAGCATTTT. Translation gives CASSLALIGGQGGQPQHF.

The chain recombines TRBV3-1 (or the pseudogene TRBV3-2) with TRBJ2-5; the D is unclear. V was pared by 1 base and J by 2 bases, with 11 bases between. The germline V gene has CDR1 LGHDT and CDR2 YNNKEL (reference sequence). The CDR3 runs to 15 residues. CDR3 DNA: TGTGCCAGCAGCCAAGGATTGTTACGGCAAGAGACCCAGTACTTC. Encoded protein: CASSQGLLRQETQYF.

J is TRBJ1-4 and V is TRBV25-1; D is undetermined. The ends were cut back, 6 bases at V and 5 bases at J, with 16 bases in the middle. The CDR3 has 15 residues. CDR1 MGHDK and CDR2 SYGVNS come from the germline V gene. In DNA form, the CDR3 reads TGTGCCAGCAGCCCGCCCCAGGCTCCGAATGAAAAACTGTTTTTT. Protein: CASSPPQAPNEKLFF.

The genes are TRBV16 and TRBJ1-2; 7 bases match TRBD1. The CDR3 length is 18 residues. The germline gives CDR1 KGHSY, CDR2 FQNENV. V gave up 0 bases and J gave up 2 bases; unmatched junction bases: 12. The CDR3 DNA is TGTGCCAGCAGCCAATCAGTGGCCCGACAGGGTTCCAACTATGGCTACACCTTC. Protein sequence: CASSQSVARQGSNYGYTF.

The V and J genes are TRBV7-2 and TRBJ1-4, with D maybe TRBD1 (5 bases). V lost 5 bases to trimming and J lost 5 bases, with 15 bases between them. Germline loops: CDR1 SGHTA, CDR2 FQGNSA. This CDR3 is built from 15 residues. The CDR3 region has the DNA TGTGCCAGCAGCCCCCCGGGACTCCGAAATGAAAAACTGTTTTTT. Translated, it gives CASSPPGLRNEKLFF.